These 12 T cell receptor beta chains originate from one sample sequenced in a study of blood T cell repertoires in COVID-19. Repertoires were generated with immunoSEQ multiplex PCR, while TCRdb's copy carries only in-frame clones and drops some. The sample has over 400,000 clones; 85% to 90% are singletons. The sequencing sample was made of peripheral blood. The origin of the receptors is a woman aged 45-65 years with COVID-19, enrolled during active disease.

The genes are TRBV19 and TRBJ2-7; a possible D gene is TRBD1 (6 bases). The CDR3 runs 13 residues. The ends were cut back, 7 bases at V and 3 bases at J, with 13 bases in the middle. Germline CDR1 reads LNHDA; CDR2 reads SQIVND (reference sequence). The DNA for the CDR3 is TGTGCCAGTACCCAACAGGGAGACTACGAGCAGTACTTC. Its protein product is CASTQQGDYEQYF.

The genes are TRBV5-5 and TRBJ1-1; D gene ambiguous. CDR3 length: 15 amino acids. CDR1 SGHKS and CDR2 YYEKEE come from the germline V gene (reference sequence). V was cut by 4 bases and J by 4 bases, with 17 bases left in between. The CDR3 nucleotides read TGTGCCAGCAGCCCAGAGGTGCAGGCGGGCACTGAAGCTTTCTTT. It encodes CASSPEVQAGTEAFF.

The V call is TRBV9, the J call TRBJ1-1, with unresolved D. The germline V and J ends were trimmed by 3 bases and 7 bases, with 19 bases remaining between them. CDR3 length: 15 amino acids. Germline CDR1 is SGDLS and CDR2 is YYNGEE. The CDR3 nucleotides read TGTGCCAGCAGCGGCGAAAGGGAAGACGGGAGTGAAGCTTTCTTT. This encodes CASSGEREDGSEAFF. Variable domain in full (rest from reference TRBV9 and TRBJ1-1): DSGVTQTPKHLITATGQRVTLRCSPRSGDLSVYWYQQSLDQGLQFLIQYYNGEERAKGNILERFSAQQFPDLHSELNLSSLELGDSALYFCASSGEREDGSEAFFGQGTRLTVV.

The CDR3 nucleotides are TGTGCCAGTAGTATAACACTAAGGGGTCTTGGAACTGAAGCTTTCTTT. Its protein is CASSITLRGLGTEAFF. The chain has TRBV19 and TRBJ1-1; D possibly corresponds to TRBD1 (5 bases). From germline, CDR1 is LNHDA and CDR2 SQIVND (reference sequence). Trimming cost V 2 bases and J 5 bases, with 18 bases left between them. The CDR3 covers 16 residues.

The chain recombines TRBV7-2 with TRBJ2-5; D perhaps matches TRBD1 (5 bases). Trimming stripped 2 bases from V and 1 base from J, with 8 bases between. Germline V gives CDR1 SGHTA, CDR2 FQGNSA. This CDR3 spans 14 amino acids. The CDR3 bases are TGTGCCAGCAGCTTAATAAGGGGCCAAGAGACCCAGTACTTC. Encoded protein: CASSLIRGQETQYF.

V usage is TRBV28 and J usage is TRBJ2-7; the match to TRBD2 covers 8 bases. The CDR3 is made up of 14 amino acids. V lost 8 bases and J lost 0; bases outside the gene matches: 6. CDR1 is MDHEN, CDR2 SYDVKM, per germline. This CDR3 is CASSGGGSSYEQYF. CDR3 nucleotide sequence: TGTGCCAGCTCCGGGGGGGGGAGCTCCTACGAGCAGTACTTC.

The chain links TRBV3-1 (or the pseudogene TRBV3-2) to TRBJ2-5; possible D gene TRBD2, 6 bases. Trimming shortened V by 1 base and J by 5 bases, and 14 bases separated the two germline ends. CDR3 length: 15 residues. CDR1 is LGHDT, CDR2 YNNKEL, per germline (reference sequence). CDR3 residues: CASSQAGGPWETQYF. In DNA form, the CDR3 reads TGTGCCAGCAGCCAAGCCGGGGGACCCTGGGAGACCCAGTACTTC.

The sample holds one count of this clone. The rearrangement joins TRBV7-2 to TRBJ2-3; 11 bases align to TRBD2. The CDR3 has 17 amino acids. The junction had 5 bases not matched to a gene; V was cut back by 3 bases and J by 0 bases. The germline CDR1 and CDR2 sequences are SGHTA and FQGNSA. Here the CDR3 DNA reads TGTGCCAGCAGCTTTCAGACTAGCGGGGAAAGCACAGATACGCAGTATTTT. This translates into CASSFQTSGESTDTQYF.

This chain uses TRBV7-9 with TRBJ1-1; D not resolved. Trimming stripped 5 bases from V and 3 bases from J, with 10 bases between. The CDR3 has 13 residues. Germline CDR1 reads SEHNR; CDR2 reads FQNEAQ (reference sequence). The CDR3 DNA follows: TGTGCCAGCAGCCCAGGAGGCGACACTGAAGCTTTCTTT. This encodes CASSPGGDTEAFF.

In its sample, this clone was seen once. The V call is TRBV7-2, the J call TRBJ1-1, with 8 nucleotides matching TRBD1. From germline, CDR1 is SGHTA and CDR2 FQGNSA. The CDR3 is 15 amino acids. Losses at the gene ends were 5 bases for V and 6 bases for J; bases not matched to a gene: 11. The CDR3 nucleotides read TGTGCCAGCAGCCTACGGACAGGGCTCGGGGCTGAAGCTTTCTTT. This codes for CASSLRTGLGAEAFF. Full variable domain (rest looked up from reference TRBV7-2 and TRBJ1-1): GAGVSQSPSNKVTEKGKDVELRCDPISGHTALYWYRQSLGQGLEFLIYFQGNSAPDKSGLPSDRFSAERTGGSVSTLTIQRTQQEDSAVYLCASSLRTGLGAEAFFGQGTRLTVV.

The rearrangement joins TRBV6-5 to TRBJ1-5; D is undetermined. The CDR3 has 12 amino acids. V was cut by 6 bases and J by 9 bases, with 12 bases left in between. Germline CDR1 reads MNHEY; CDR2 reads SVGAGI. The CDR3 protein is CASRGQGGPQHF. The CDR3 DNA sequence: TGTGCCAGCAGGGGTCAAGGCGGGCCCCAGCATTTT.

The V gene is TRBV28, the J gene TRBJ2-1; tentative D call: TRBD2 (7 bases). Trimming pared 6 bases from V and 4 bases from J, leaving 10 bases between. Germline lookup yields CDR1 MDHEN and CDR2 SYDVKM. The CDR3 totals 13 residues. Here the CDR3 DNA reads TGTGCCAGCAGCCGGGGGGCGTACAATGAGCAGTTCTTC. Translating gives CASSRGAYNEQFF.